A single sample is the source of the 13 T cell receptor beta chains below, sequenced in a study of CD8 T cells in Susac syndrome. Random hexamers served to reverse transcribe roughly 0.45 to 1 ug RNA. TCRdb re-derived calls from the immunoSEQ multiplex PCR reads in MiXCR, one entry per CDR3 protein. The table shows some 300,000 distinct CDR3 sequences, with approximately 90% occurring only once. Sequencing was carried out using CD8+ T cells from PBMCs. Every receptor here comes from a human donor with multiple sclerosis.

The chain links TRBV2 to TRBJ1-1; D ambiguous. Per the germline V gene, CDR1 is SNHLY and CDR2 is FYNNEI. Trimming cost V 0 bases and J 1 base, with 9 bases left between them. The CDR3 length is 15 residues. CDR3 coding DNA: TGTGCCAGCAGTGAAGCGACGGGGAGGAACACTGAAGCTTTCTTT. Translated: CASSEATGRNTEAFF.

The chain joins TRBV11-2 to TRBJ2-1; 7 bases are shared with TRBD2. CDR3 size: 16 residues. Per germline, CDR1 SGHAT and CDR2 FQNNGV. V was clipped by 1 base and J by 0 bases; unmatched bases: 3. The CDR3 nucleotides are TGTGCCAGCAGCTTAGGCGTAGCGGGCTCCTACAATGAGCAGTTCTTC. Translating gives CASSLGVAGSYNEQFF.

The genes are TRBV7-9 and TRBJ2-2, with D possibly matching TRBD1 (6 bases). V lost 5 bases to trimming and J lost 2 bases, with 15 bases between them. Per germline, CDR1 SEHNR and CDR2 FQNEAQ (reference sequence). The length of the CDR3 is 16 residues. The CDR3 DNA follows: TGTGCCAGCAGCCTTCCGCCCGGGACAAACACCGGGGAGCTGTTTTTT. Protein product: CASSLPPGTNTGELFF.

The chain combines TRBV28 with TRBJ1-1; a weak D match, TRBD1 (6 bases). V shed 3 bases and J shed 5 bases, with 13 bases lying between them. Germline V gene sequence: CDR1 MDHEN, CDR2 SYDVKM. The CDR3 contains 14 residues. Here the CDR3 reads CASSFGGPRTEAFF. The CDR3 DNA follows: TGTGCCAGCAGTTTTGGGGGCCCGAGGACTGAAGCTTTCTTT.

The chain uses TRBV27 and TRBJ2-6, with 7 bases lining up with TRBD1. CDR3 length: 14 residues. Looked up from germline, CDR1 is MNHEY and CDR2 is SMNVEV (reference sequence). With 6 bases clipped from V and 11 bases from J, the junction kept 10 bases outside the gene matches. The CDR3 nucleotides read TGTGCCAGCAGAACTCGGGACAGCTTACACGTCCTGACTTTC. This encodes CASRTRDSLHVLTF.

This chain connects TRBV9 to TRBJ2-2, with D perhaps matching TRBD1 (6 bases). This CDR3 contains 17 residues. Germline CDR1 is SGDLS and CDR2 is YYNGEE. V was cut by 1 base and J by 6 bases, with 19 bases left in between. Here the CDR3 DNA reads TGTGCCAGCAGCGTATCCCCAGCACAGGGTGGCCCCGGGGAGCTGTTTTTT. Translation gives CASSVSPAQGGPGELFF.

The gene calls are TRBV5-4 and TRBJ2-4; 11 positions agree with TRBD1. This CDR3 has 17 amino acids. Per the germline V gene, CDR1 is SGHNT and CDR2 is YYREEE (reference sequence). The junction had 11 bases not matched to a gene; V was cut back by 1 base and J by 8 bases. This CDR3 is CASSLWTGGAGVHIQYF. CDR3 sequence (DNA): TGTGCCAGCAGCTTGTGGACAGGGGGCGCCGGAGTACACATTCAGTACTTC.

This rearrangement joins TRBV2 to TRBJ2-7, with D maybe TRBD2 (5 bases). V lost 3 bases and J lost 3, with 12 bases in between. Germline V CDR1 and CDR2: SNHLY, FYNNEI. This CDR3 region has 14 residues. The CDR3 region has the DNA TGTGCCAGCAGTGATCCCGGGGAAGGCTACGAGCAGTACTTC. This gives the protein CASSDPGEGYEQYF. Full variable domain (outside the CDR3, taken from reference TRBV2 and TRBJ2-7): EPEVTQTPSHQVTQMGQEVILRCVPISNHLYFYWYRQILGQKVEFLVSFYNNEISEKSEIFDDQFSVERPDGSNFTLKIRSTKLEDSAMYFCASSDPGEGYEQYFGPGTRLTVT.

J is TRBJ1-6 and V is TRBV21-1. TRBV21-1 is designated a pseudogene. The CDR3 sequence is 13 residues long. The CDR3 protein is CASSFLGYSPLHF. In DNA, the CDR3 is TGTGCCAGCAGTTTCTTAGGCTATTCACCCCTCCACTTT.

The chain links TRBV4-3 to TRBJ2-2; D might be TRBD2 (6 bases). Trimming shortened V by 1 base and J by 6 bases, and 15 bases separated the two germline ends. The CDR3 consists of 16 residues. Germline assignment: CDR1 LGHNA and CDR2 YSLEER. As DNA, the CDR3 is TGCGCCAGCAGCCAAGGGACCCCTGGGGAGGCCGGGGAGCTGTTTTTT. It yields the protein CASSQGTPGEAGELFF.

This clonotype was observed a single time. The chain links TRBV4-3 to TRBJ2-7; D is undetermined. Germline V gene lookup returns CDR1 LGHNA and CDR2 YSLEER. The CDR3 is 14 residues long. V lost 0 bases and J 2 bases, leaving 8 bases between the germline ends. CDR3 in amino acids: CASSQEASTYEQYF. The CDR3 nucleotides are TGCGCCAGCAGCCAAGAGGCCAGCACCTACGAGCAGTACTTC.

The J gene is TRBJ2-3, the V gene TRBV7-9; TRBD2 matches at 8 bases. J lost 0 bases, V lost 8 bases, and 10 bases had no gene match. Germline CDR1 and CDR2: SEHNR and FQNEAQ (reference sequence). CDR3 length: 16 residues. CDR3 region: CASHKAGVSSTDTQYF. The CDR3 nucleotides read TGTGCCAGCCATAAAGCGGGGGTTTCTAGCACAGATACGCAGTATTTT.

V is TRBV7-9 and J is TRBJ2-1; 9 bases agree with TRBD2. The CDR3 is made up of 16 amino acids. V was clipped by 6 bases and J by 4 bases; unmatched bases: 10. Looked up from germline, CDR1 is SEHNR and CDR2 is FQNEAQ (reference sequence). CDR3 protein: CASSSRREGPYNEQFF. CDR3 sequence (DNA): TGTGCCAGCAGTTCTAGGCGGGAGGGCCCGTACAATGAGCAGTTCTTC. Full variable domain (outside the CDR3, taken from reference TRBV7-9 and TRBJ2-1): DTGVSQNPRHKITKRGQNVTFRCDPISEHNRLYWYRQTLGQGPEFLTYFQNEAQLEKSRLLSDRFSAERPKGSFSTLEIQRTEQGDSAMYLCASSSRREGPYNEQFFGPGTRLTVL.